This T cell receptor (beta chain) was found in a study of T cell clonotyping in hematopoietic cell transplantation. TCRdb's copy holds only in-frame clones and misses some; the assay was immunoSEQ multiplex PCR. The profile shows about 3,100 clones, 91% of them singletons. The CDR3 consists of 16 residues. Looked up from germline, CDR1 is MNHEY and CDR2 is SVGAGI. J was trimmed by 6 bases and V by 4 bases; bases with no gene match: 11. This clonotype was obtained from a male patient over 55 who had an allogeneic stem cell transplant from a related donor, so the T cells may come from the graft donor. Some clones in this sample may be carry-over from other donors' samples. The material sequenced was PBMCs, taken at the time of graft-versus-host disease after allogeneic stem cell transplant. The chain joins TRBV6-5 to TRBJ2-3; the match to TRBD2 covers 9 bases. CDR3 protein: CASSWSPRGGLDTQYF. CDR3 DNA sequence: TGTGCCAGCAGTTGGAGTCCGCGGGGGGGCCTTGATACGCAGTATTTT.